This note documents a single TCR beta chain sequence. The data stem from a study of T cell changes during pregnancy in multiple sclerosis. Germline V CDR1 and CDR2: MDHEN, SYDVKM. The V segment lost 5 bases and the J segment 2 bases; nucleotides outside the gene matches: 16. The CDR3 length is 18 residues. The assay was immunoSEQ multiplex PCR, and TCRdb's table has in-frame clones only and misses some. The sample lists fewer than 40,000 clones, 75% to 95% occurring once. The sequence was collected from a female donor with multiple sclerosis, enrolled in a pregnancy study. Material: CD8+ T cells from peripheral blood mononuclear cells, obtained after pregnancy. The genes are TRBV28 and TRBJ2-7; the match to TRBD1 covers 9 bases. This CDR3 reads CASSPPPQWTGATYEQYF. As DNA, the CDR3 is TGTGCCAGCAGTCCCCCACCTCAGTGGACAGGGGCTACCTACGAGCAGTACTTC.